These T cell receptor beta chains were read from a single sample in a study of tumor-infiltrating lymphocytes in localized non-small cell lung cancer. Profiled with immunoSEQ multiplex PCR; TCRdb holds only in-frame clones, not every one. The repertoire holds around 6,700 clones, with about 77% as singletons. Sequences were obtained from lung tumor tissue. All receptors derive from a human donor with non-small cell lung cancer. Both conserved end residues are part of each CDR3. The D gene is left open where the match is weak. Some rows have no size entry. The others give once, few or many, or a class for an expanded clone.

abundance	v_gene	d_gene	j_gene	CDR3nt	CDR3aa
.	TRBV18	TRBD2	TRBJ2-5	TGTGCCAGCTCACCGGGACTAGCGGGAGAAGAGACCCAGTACTTC	CASSPGLAGEETQYF
.	TRBV29-1	.	TRBJ2-6	TGCAGCCCGGTGGAGCTGGGGGCCAACGTCCTGACTTTC	CSPVELGANVLTF
.	TRBV15	TRBD2	TRBJ2-1	TGTGCCACCAGCAGAGATCTAGCGGGAGATAGTTCCTACAATGAGCAGTTCTTC	CATSRDLAGDSSYNEQFF
once	TRBV7-2	.	TRBJ2-3	TGTGCCAGCAGCACAACCTTCGGCACAGATACGCAGTATTTT	CASSTTFGTDTQYF
few	TRBV30	.	TRBJ1-1	TGTGCCTGGGGCCAGGAAAACACTGAAGCTTTCTTT	CAWGQENTEAFF
.	TRBV7-9	.	TRBJ2-3	TGTGCCAGCAGTTCCGGGGGCACAGATACGCAGTATTTT	CASSSGGTDTQYF
.	TRBV5-6	TRBD2	TRBJ2-3	TGTGCCAGCAGCTTAACCGGGACTAGCGGGACAGATACGCAGTATTTT	CASSLTGTSGTDTQYF
.	TRBV27	.	TRBJ1-4	TGTGCCAGCAGGGGGGAGTCTAATGAAAAACTGTTTTTT	CASRGESNEKLFF
.	TRBV7-2	TRBD2	TRBJ2-2	TGTGCCAGCAGCCTTCCAACTAGCGGAAACACCGGGGAGCTGTTTTTT	CASSLPTSGNTGELFF
.	TRBV5-1	.	TRBJ2-7	TGCGCCAGCAGCACCTCGCGGCAGGCGGGTGAGCAGTACTTC	CASSTSRQAGEQYF
once	TRBV10-3	.	TRBJ2-1	TGTGCCATCACCTCGTGGGCGGACAATGAGCAGTTCTTC	CAITSWADNEQFF
few	TRBV10-3	.	TRBJ1-5	TGTGCCTCTAATCAAGGGGCTACGGATCAGCCCCAGCATTTT	CASNQGATDQPQHF
few	TRBV19	.	TRBJ1-1	TGTGCCAGTACGTCCGCGGTGATGACTGAAGCTTTCTTT	CASTSAVMTEAFF
.	TRBV2	.	TRBJ2-1	TGTGCCAGCAGCAAGACCCGGGACCCGGGGTACAATGAGCAGTTCTTC	CASSKTRDPGYNEQFF
large	TRBV28	TRBD1	TRBJ1-2	TGTGCCAGCAGTTATAACAGGGGGACCCCTTTGAGCTACACCTTC	CASSYNRGTPLSYTF
.	TRBV7-9	TRBD1	TRBJ2-3	TGTGCCAGCAGCCCCACCGACAGGGTAGGCACAGATACGCAGTATTTT	CASSPTDRVGTDTQYF
.	TRBV5-1	TRBD2	TRBJ2-7	TGCGCCAGCAGCCAGGGACTAGCGGGAGATTCATCCTACGAGCAGTACTTC	CASSQGLAGDSSYEQYF
.	TRBV27	.	TRBJ1-1	TGTGCCAGCAGAGTCGTGGGGAACACTGAAGCTTTCTTT	CASRVVGNTEAFF
.	TRBV5-4	TRBD1	TRBJ1-2	TGTGCCAGCAGCCCGCCGGGGGGGGACAGGGGGCTAGGCTACACCTTC	CASSPPGGDRGLGYTF
.	TRBV5-4	.	TRBJ2-2	TGTGCCAGCAGCTTGAACGGGGAGCTGTTTTTT	CASSLNGELFF
.	TRBV7-2	TRBD1	TRBJ1-5	TGTGCCAGCAGCCCGGGGACAGTTATACCCCAGCATTTT	CASSPGTVIPQHF
.	TRBV5-1	.	TRBJ2-7	TGCGCCAGCAGCTTGGTGGCGGGACCCTACGAGCAGTACTTC	CASSLVAGPYEQYF
.	TRBV6-1	.	TRBJ1-2	TGTGCCAGCAGGGACAGCCTCGACTATGGCTACACCTTC	CASRDSLDYGYTF
.	TRBV6-5	.	TRBJ2-2	TGTGCCAGCAATAGGGCCCCCACCGGGGAGCTGTTTTTT	CASNRAPTGELFF
.	TRBV11-2	TRBD1	TRBJ2-2	TGTGCCAGCAGCTCTCATCGAACGACAGGGAAGGTCGGGGAGCTGTTTTTT	CASSSHRTTGKVGELFF
few	TRBV29-1	.	TRBJ2-1	TGCAGCGTTGCCGAATCATCCGATGGGGGAAACAATGAGCAGTTCTTC	CSVAESSDGGNNEQFF
few	TRBV20-1	.	TRBJ2-3	TGCAGTGCTACTAGTAGAGATACGCAGTATTTT	CSATSRDTQYF